This passage covers 13 T cell receptor beta chains from one sample sequenced in a study of blood T cells in healthy people across ages. The use of a sample-barcoded 5' primer and a J-beta primer mix characterized a second PCR of roughly 6 to 11 cycles. TCRdb re-analysed the 5' RACE reads in MiXCR, keeping a single row per CDR3 protein. The repertoire holds around 580,000 distinct CDR3 sequences, with roughly 48% as singletons. The specimen was blood. These receptors were taken from a man older than 75 in good health.

This clonotype was found a few times. The chain links TRBV6-5 to TRBJ1-2; a possible D gene is TRBD1 (5 bases). This CDR3 contains 14 residues. Trimming took 10 bases from V and 4 from J, leaving 19 bases between them. In germline, CDR1 is MNHEY, CDR2 SVGAGI. The CDR3 loop is CANSRSGTIYGYTF. The CDR3 nucleotides read TGTGCCAACAGCCGCAGCGGGACGATCTATGGCTACACCTTC.

This clonotype was observed a handful of times. This sequence may be a read error, since a much larger clone differs from it by one base. DNA of the CDR3: TGTGCCAGCAGTTACGCGACCGGGAAGGTGGATACGCAGTATTTT. Translation: CASSYATGKVDTQYF. The rearrangement uses TRBV6-6 and TRBJ2-3; possible D gene TRBD2, 5 bases. The CDR3 totals 15 residues. Germline CDR1 MNHNY, CDR2 SVGAGI (reference sequence). V was cut by 2 bases and J by 6 bases, with 15 bases left in between.

This clonotype has just one count. The chain has TRBV30 and TRBJ2-5, with TRBD1 matching 10 bases. The J call may be incorrect, as the DNA end agrees better with TRBJ2-7. CDR3 size: 16 residues. Germline V CDR1 and CDR2: GTSNPN, SVGIG (reference sequence). CDR3 bases: TGTGCCTGGAGCCTCGGGACAGGGGTCAACGGCTACGAGCAGTACTTC. Its translation: CAWSLGTGVNGYEQYF.

This chain connects TRBV20-1 to TRBJ2-3; TRBD2 is a possible D gene (6 bases). The CDR3 spans 15 residues. The germline CDR1 and CDR2 sequences are DFQATT and SNEGSKA (reference sequence). V was clipped by 0 bases and J by 3 bases, with 13 bases between them. CDR3 sequence: CSARDPRGRTDTQYF. CDR3 sequence (DNA): TGCAGTGCTAGAGATCCCCGAGGGAGGACAGATACGCAGTATTTT.

The chain links TRBV2 to TRBJ2-1, with D perhaps TRBD2 (6 bases). The CDR3 is 17 amino acids. Germline V CDR1 and CDR2: SNHLY, FYNNEI. V lost 7 bases, J lost 7 bases, and 26 bases lay in between. The CDR3 protein is CASKRGWVGLAGNEQFF. CDR3 bases: TGTGCCAGCAAGAGGGGATGGGTCGGGCTTGCGGGGAATGAGCAGTTCTTC.

Concerning this clonotype: A much bigger clone sits one base away, suggesting this may be a read error. The chain employs TRBV6-5 and TRBJ2-5; D is undetermined. V was trimmed by 5 bases and J by 5 bases, leaving 15 bases between them. The CDR3 sequence is 14 residues long. The V gene's germline CDR1 is MNHEY and CDR2 SVGAGI. CDR3 loop: CASSADGNGETQYF. In DNA, the CDR3 is TGTGCCAGCAGTGCGGACGGAAACGGGGAGACCCAGTACTTC.

This clonotype was detected only a few times. This sequence joins TRBV7-9 and TRBJ1-5; D is unclear. Between the trimmed V and J ends, which lost 6 bases and 4 bases, there was a span of 13 bases. The CDR3 sequence is 14 residues long. Germline V gene sequence: CDR1 SEHNR, CDR2 FQNEAQ (reference sequence). CDR3 amino acids: CASSLRGINQPQHF. Written as DNA, the CDR3 is TGTGCCAGCAGTCTACGGGGTATTAATCAGCCCCAGCATTTT.

The gene calls are TRBV21-1 and TRBJ1-4; TRBD1, the table's D call, lacks a check against the DNA. TRBV21-1 is a pseudogene segment. CDR3 length: 13 residues. The CDR3 protein is CASSKRTGQKLFF. The CDR3 coding sequence is TGTGCCAGCAGCAAACGGACAGGCCAGAAACTGTTTTTT.

This clonotype was seen a handful of times. CDR3 residues: CASSFGGINSPLHF. DNA for the CDR3: TGTGCCAGCAGCTTCGGGGGAATTAATTCACCCCTCCACTTT. The chain employs TRBV7-9 and TRBJ1-6; a weak D match, TRBD1 (5 bases). V was trimmed by 3 bases and J by 6 bases, leaving 9 bases between them. The germline V gene has CDR1 SEHNR and CDR2 FQNEAQ (reference sequence). The CDR3 totals 14 residues.

The V call is TRBV3-1, the J call TRBJ2-7; D may be TRBD1 (6 bases). The CDR3 is made up of 16 amino acids. Trimming took off 3 bases at V and 0 bases at J, with 15 bases between the two ends. Germline loops: CDR1 LGHDT, CDR2 YNNKEL (reference sequence). This CDR3 reads CASSQTGTLSSYEQYF. CDR3 bases: TGTGCCAGCAGCCAGACCGGGACACTAAGCTCCTACGAGCAGTACTTC.

This sequence joins TRBV6-2 or TRBV6-3 and TRBJ1-1; TRBD1 matches 8 bases. V lost 0 bases and J lost 4; bases outside the gene matches: 13. The CDR3 has 18 residues. Germline V gene data show CDR1 as MNHEY and CDR2 as SVGEGT. CDR3 amino acids: CASSYSPSGQAIGTEAFF. The DNA of the CDR3 is TGTGCCAGCAGTTACTCCCCCTCGGGACAGGCGATCGGCACTGAAGCTTTCTTT.

The chain has TRBV3-1 and TRBJ2-1, with 9 bases lining up with TRBD1. Looked up from germline, CDR1 is LGHDT and CDR2 is YNNKEL (reference sequence). This CDR3 comprises 15 residues. Trimming at V came to 1 base and at J to 6 bases, leaving 4 bases not matched to a gene. CDR3 in DNA: TGTGCCAGCAGCCAAGGCTGGGACAGGGTCAATGAGCAGTTCTTC. It is translated as CASSQGWDRVNEQFF.

This clonotype was counted many times. The chain uses TRBV29-1 and TRBJ2-7; maybe TRBD1 (6 bases). The CDR3 sequence is 13 residues long. Trimming removed 7 bases from V and 3 bases from J, with 16 bases in between. CDR1 and CDR2 from the germline V gene are SQVTM and ANQGSEA. The CDR3 loop is CSATDSWSYEQYF. The CDR3 DNA reads as TGCAGCGCGACGGACAGCTGGAGCTACGAGCAGTACTTC.